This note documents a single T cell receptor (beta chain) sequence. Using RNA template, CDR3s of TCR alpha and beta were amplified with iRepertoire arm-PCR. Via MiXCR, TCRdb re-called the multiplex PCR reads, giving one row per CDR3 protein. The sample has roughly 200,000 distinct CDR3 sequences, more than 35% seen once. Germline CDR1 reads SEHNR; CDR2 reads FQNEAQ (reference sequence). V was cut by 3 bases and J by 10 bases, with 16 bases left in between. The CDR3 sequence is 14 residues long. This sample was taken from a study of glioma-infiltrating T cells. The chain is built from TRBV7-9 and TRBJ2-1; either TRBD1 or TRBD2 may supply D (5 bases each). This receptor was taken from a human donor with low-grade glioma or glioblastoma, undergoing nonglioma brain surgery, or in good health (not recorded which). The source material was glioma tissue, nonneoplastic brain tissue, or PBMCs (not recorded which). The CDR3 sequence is CASSLGTRKREQFF. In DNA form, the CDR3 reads TGTGCCAGCAGCTTGGGGACCAGAAAGCGGGAGCAGTTCTTC.